This T cell receptor beta chain was sequenced in a study of vaccination and CD4 T cells after COVID-19. About the study: Mild disease affected roughly 10 convalescent patients and severe disease one, all SARS-CoV-2 positive by nasal swab PCR. Median time from second vaccine dose to sampling was roughly 65 days (14 to 241).

Described treatment: approximately 10-day PBMC culture with coronavirus spike peptide pools or control peptides (ViraFEST assay). Before TCRs were sequenced, ViraFEST expanded antigen-specific T cells with peptide pools. Sequencing of cultured CD4+ T cell DNA used the Oncomine TCR Beta short-read assay. In this case, cultured CD4+ T cells provided the extracted genomic DNA. TCRdb redid the calling of the PCR reads with MiXCR, one entry per CDR3 protein. The repertoire holds roughly 15,000 distinct CDR3 sequences, with roughly 50% as singletons. This clonotype was observed once. The antigen is undetermined. The V end was cut by 1 base, the J end by 6 bases, with 10 bases between. There are 14 residues in the CDR3. The germline V gene has CDR1 SEHNR and CDR2 FQNEAQ (reference sequence).

The chain links TRBV7-9 to TRBJ2-1; D is tentatively TRBD1 or TRBD2 (5 bases each). This receptor was identified in a human donor with COVID-19. The source material was cultured CD4+ T cells from blood, sampled after SARS-CoV-2 vaccination. The CDR3 reads CASSLDEGSNEQFF. In nucleotides, the CDR3 is TGTGCCAGCAGCTTAGACGAGGGGTCCAATGAGCAGTTCTTC.